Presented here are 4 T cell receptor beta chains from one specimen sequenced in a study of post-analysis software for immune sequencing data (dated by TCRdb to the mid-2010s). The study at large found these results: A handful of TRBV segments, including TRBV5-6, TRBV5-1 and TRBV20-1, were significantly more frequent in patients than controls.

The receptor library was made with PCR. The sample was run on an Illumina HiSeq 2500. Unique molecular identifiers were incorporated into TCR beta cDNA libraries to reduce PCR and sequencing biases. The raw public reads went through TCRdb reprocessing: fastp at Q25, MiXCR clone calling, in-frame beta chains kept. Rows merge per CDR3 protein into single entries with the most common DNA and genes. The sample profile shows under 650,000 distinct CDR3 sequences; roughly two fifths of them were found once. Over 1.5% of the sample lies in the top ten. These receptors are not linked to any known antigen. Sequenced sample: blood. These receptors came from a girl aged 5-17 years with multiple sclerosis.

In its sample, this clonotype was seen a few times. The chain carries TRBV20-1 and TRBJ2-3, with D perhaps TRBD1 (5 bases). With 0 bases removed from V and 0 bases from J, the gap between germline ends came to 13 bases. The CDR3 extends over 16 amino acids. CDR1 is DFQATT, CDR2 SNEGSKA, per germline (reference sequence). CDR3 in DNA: TGCAGTGCTAGAGATTTAGGGGCCTCTAGCACAGATACGCAGTATTTT. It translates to CSARDLGASSTDTQYF.

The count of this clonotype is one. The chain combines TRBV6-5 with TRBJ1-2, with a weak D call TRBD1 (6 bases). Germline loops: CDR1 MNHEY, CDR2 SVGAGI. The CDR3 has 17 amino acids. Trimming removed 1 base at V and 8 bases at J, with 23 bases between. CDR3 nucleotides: TGTGCCAGCAGTTACTTGCTCCGAGGATCAGGGGTGAAGGGCTACACCTTC. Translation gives CASSYLLRGSGVKGYTF.

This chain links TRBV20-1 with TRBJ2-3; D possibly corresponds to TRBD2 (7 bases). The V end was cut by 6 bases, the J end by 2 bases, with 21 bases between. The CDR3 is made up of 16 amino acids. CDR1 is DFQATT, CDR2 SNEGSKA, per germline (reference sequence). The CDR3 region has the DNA TGCAGTGCCACCGAGGGGGAGACTAGCCTCACAGATACGCAGTATTTT. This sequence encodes CSATEGETSLTDTQYF.

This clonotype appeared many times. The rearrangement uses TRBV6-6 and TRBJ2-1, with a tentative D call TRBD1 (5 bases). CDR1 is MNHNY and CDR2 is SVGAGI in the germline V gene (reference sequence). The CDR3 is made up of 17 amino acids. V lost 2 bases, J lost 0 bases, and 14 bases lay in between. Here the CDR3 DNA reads TGTGCCAGCAGTTACGGGGCTGGGTCGAGCTCCTACAATGAGCAGTTCTTC. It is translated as CASSYGAGSSSYNEQFF.